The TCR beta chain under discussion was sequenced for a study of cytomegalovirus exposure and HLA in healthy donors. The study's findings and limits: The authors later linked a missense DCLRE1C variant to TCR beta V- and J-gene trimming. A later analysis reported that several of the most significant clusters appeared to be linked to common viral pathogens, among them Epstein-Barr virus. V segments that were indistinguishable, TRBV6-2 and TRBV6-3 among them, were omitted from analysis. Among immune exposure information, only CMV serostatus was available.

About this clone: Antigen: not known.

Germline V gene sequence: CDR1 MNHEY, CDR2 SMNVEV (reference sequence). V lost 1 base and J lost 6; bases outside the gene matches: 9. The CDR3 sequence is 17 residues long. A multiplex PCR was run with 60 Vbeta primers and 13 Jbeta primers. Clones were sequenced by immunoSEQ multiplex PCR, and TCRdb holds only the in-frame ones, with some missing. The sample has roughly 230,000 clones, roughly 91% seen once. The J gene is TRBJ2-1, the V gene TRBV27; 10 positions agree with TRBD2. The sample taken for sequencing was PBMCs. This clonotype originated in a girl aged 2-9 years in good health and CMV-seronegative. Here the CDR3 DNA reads TGTGCCAGCAGTTTATATAGCGGGGGGTCCCCCATCAATGAGCAGTTCTTC. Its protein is CASSLYSGGSPINEQFF.